This T cell receptor beta chain appears in the sequencing data of a study of CD8 T cells in Susac syndrome. RNA, at about 0.45 to 1 ug, was reverse transcribed with random hexamers. In TCRdb, the immunoSEQ multiplex PCR reads were re-called with MiXCR into one record per CDR3 protein. The table lists approximately 120,000 distinct CDR3 sequences, 90% to 95% of them singletons. The CDR3 contains 15 residues. Germline CDR1 is DFQATT and CDR2 is SNEGSKA (reference sequence). This rearrangement joins TRBV20-1 to TRBJ2-5; TRBD2 is a possible D gene (5 bases). The sequencing input was CD4+ T cells from PBMCs. The TCR was taken from a human donor in good health. The CDR3 spells CSAPGVDGREETQYF. As DNA, the CDR3 is TGCAGCGCCCCCGGGGTAGATGGGCGAGAAGAGACCCAGTACTTC.